These 30 T cell receptor beta chains originate from one sample sequenced in a study of cytomegalovirus exposure and HLA in healthy donors (TCRdb year 2017). Receptor libraries were prepared by the immunoSEQ multiplex PCR assay. The multiplex PCR relied on a mix of 60 forward primers for TCR Vbeta segments and 13 reverse primers for TCR Jbeta segments. TCRdb re-hosts the immuneACCESS table, in-frame sequences only. Its copies lack some clones; in the studies checked, an unresolved V gene accounts for under half of them, and the cause for the rest is not known. In all, the sample holds some 170,000 clones, and over 70% of those were seen once. The top ten constitute about 4.3% of the sample. Material: PBMCs. These receptors came from a man under 40 in good health and CMV-seronegative.

V is TRBV5-8 and J is TRBJ2-5; 12 bases agree with TRBD2. CDR1 is SGHTS, CDR2 YDEGEE, per germline. There are 17 residues in the CDR3. V shed 0 bases, J shed 4 bases, and the junction held 7 bases outside the gene matches. In DNA form, the CDR3 reads TGTGCCAGCAGCTTGGGGCTAGCGGGGGGGCCAGGAGAGACCCAGTACTTC. Amino acid sequence: CASSLGLAGGPGETQYF. The full variable domain, in which reference TRBV5-8 and TRBJ2-5 provide the parts outside the CDR3, is EAGVTQSPTHLIKTRGQQATLRCSPISGHTSVYWYQQALGLGLQFLLWYDEGEERNRGNFPPRFSGRQFPNYSSELNVNALELEDSALYLCASSLGLAGGPGETQYFGPGTRLLVL.

The J gene is TRBJ2-7, the V gene TRBV27; D remains unclear. V shed 6 bases and J shed 0 bases, with 15 bases lying between them. The germline V gene has CDR1 MNHEY and CDR2 SMNVEV (reference sequence). The CDR3 is made up of 15 amino acids. The CDR3, as DNA: TGTGCCAGCAGCACCCCGAGAAACCACTCCTACGAGCAGTACTTC. It encodes CASSTPRNHSYEQYF.

The chain carries TRBV23-1 and TRBJ2-5, with 10 bases identical to TRBD1. TRBV23-1 belongs to the ORF category, with a function that is uncertain. This CDR3 spans 18 amino acids. Trimming cost V 0 bases and J 4 bases; bases outside gene matches: 11. CDR3 sequence (DNA): TGCGCCAGCAGTCAATCGTGGGGACAGGGGCCGTCGGGAGAGACCCAGTACTTC. Translating gives CASSQSWGQGPSGETQYF.

The chain couples TRBV12-5 to TRBJ2-7; 9 bases map to TRBD1. CDR3 length equals 15 residues. Germline V gene data show CDR1 as LGHNT and CDR2 as FRNRAP. Trimming removed 6 bases from V and 4 bases from J; junction bases left unmatched: 10. Written as DNA, the CDR3 is TGTGCTAGTGGCTCCCGGGACAGGGCGATTTACGAGCAGTACTTC. Amino acids: CASGSRDRAIYEQYF.

The chain joins TRBV5-3 to TRBJ1-3; D may be TRBD1 (5 bases). TRBV5-3 qualifies as an ORF whose function is uncertain. This CDR3 comprises 15 residues. Deletions cut 4 bases from V and 2 bases from J, with 13 bases between. In DNA, the CDR3 is TGTGCCAGAAGCCCCCGGGTAGGGGCTGGAAACACCATATATTTT. Its translation: CARSPRVGAGNTIYF.

The CDR3, as DNA: TGTGCCAGCTCAAAAGGGACAGGGAACTACGAGCAGTACTTC. Encoded protein: CASSKGTGNYEQYF. The chain employs TRBV18 and TRBJ2-7, with 9 bases identical to TRBD1. CDR1 is KGHSH, CDR2 LQKENI, per germline. Unmatched junction bases numbered 5, after V lost 5 bases and J lost 3 bases. This CDR3 is built from 14 residues.

In this sample, this clone turned up once. The CDR3: CASSRLAGGNEQFF. The DNA of the CDR3 is TGTGCCAGCAGCCGCTTGGCGGGAGGCAATGAGCAGTTCTTC. This chain uses TRBV11-2 with TRBJ2-1, with TRBD2 matching over 8 bases. This CDR3 comprises 14 residues. V shed 5 bases and J 6 bases; nucleotides not matched to a gene: 6. Germline assignment: CDR1 SGHAT and CDR2 FQNNGV.

This clone was picked up one time. V gene TRBV29-1 combines with J gene TRBJ1-3; TRBD1 might be the D (6 bases). This CDR3 has 16 amino acids. Germline V CDR1 and CDR2: SQVTM, ANQGSEA. V shed 4 bases and J shed 7 bases, with 23 bases lying between them. CDR3 in amino acids: CSVVGGDRGGINTIYF. The CDR3 nucleotides are TGCAGCGTTGTAGGGGGAGATCGAGGAGGAATTAACACCATATATTTT.

The V and J genes are TRBV7-8 and TRBJ2-5, with a possible D match to TRBD2 (5 bases). Trimming stripped 2 bases from V and 11 bases from J, with 18 bases between. This CDR3 has 14 amino acids. Germline V CDR1 and CDR2: SGHVS, FQNEAQ. CDR3 bases: TGTGCCAGCAGCTTATCTAACGGGTTGAGGGAGCAGTACTTC. Protein product: CASSLSNGLREQYF.

The V call is TRBV10-3, the J call TRBJ1-1; D is perhaps TRBD1 (6 bases). Germline assignment: CDR1 ENHRY and CDR2 SYGVKD. The CDR3 loop spans 13 amino acids. V lost 10 bases and J 5 bases, leaving 17 bases between the germline ends. For the CDR3, the DNA is TGTGCCACTCTAAGGGGGGGGGAAACTGAAGCTTTCTTT. Its protein product is CATLRGGETEAFF.

The chain has TRBV9 and TRBJ2-5; D is uncertain. Between the trimmed V and J ends, which lost 2 bases and 1 base, there was a span of 3 bases. Germline V gives CDR1 SGDLS, CDR2 YYNGEE. The CDR3 contains 12 residues. The CDR3 sequence is CASSVSQETQYF. Here the CDR3 DNA reads TGTGCCAGCAGCGTCTCCCAAGAGACCCAGTACTTC.

This chain connects TRBV19 to TRBJ1-5, with D tentatively TRBD1 (5 bases). The CDR3 is 19 residues long. Per germline, CDR1 LNHDA and CDR2 SQIVND (reference sequence). Trimming took 7 bases from V and 5 from J, leaving 30 bases between them. The CDR3 loop is CASKDSPLRPAPPHQPQHF. DNA of the CDR3: TGTGCCAGTAAAGACAGCCCTTTACGTCCCGCGCCTCCCCATCAGCCCCAGCATTTT.

V is TRBV10-3 and J is TRBJ1-3, with TRBD1 identical over 9 bases. The V gene's germline CDR1 is ENHRY and CDR2 SYGVKD. This CDR3 region has 14 residues. V dropped 4 bases and J dropped 9; count of bases not matched to a gene: 7. CDR3 DNA sequence: TGTGCCATCAGTGTTTTGGACAGGGGAGGCACCATATATTTT. Encoded protein: CAISVLDRGGTIYF.

This clone was observed a handful of times. The chain is built from TRBV28 and TRBJ1-1; no definite D call. V lost 3 bases and J lost 5, with 10 bases in between. The CDR3 totals 13 residues. Per germline, CDR1 MDHEN and CDR2 SYDVKM. CDR3 DNA: TGTGCCAGCAGTTTGAAGGAGCATACTGAAGCTTTCTTT. Its protein product is CASSLKEHTEAFF.

CDR3 nucleotides: TGCGCCAGCATGGAGGGGGCAGGACTAGAGACCCAGTACTTC. Translation gives CASMEGAGLETQYF. This chain connects TRBV5-1 to TRBJ2-5; possible D gene TRBD1, 7 bases. The CDR3 runs to 14 residues. The V and J ends lost 6 bases and 4 bases respectively, with 16 bases between them. CDR1 is SGHRS, CDR2 YFSETQ, per germline.

A note on this clone: One end of the junction fails to match germline, which may point to a read error. The chain combines TRBV9 with TRBJ2-5; 10 nucleotides agree with TRBD1. The germline V gene encodes CDR1 SGDLS and CDR2 YYNGEE. This CDR3 region has 13 residues. Here the CDR3 reads CAREGQGEETLYF. The CDR3 DNA sequence: TGTGCCAGAGAAGGACAGGGGGAAGAGACCCTGTACTTC.

The genes are TRBV25-1 and TRBJ2-7; possibly TRBD2 for D (6 bases). The CDR3 extends over 17 amino acids. Deletions cut 3 bases from V and 3 bases from J, with 21 bases between. The germline CDR1 and CDR2 sequences are MGHDK and SYGVNS. CDR3 in amino acids: CASSDAGTSRSYYEQYF. CDR3 nucleotide sequence: TGTGCCAGCAGTGATGCCGGGACTTCCAGGAGTTACTACGAGCAGTACTTC.

This chain links TRBV11-2 with TRBJ1-6, with a tentative D call TRBD1 (5 bases). This CDR3 spans 16 amino acids. The germline V gene has CDR1 SGHAT and CDR2 FQNNGV. Trimming left V 0 bases short and J 8 bases short, with 14 bases between. The CDR3 loop reads CASSLDRFWGDSPLHF. As DNA, the CDR3 is TGTGCCAGCAGCTTAGATCGTTTCTGGGGGGATTCACCCCTCCACTTT.

V and J are TRBV2 and TRBJ1-1, with unresolved D. This CDR3 has 15 amino acids. CDR1 and CDR2 (germline): SNHLY, FYNNEI. Trimming cost V 2 bases and J 0 bases, with 10 bases left between them. The CDR3 DNA is TGTGCCAGCAGTGAACGGGGAGTCGTGAACACTGAAGCTTTCTTT. This encodes CASSERGVVNTEAFF.

This chain uses TRBV4-3 with TRBJ2-1; D not resolved. The germline CDR1 and CDR2 sequences are LGHNA and YSLEER. Trimming shortened V by 0 bases and J by 1 base, and 10 bases separated the two germline ends. This CDR3 is 16 amino acids long. The CDR3 DNA reads TGCGCCAGCAGCCAAGATCTCGCGAAGTCCTACAATGAGCAGTTCTTC. Translating gives CASSQDLAKSYNEQFF.

The CDR3 DNA reads TGCAGCGTTGAACACCCTAGCGGGGCGGTCAATGAGCAGTTCTTC. Its translation is CSVEHPSGAVNEQFF. This chain connects TRBV29-1 to TRBJ2-1; 9 bases are shared with TRBD2. Losses at the gene ends were 2 bases for V and 6 bases for J; bases not matched to a gene: 8. The CDR3 extends over 15 amino acids. The germline CDR1 and CDR2 sequences are SQVTM and ANQGSEA.

The V gene is TRBV27, the J gene TRBJ1-2; no clear D. CDR1 and CDR2 from the germline V gene are MNHEY and SMNVEV (reference sequence). The V end lost 0 bases, the J end lost 7 bases, and 9 bases lay between the germline ends. CDR3 size: 13 residues. DNA of the CDR3: TGTGCCAGCAGTTTATCCGTCAGTGGTGGCTACACCTTC. Protein product: CASSLSVSGGYTF.

The CDR3 sequence is CASSEARWTGVNYGYTF. The CDR3 DNA sequence: TGTGCCAGCAGTGAAGCGCGGTGGACAGGGGTAAACTATGGCTACACCTTC. The chain recombines TRBV6-1 with TRBJ1-2, with 9 bases fitting TRBD1. Germline V gene data show CDR1 as MNHNS and CDR2 as SASEGT. V gave up 0 bases and J gave up 2 bases; unmatched junction bases: 7. The CDR3 length is 17 residues.

V is TRBV5-1 and J is TRBJ1-4, with D perhaps TRBD1 (6 bases). The V end was cut by 0 bases, the J end by 7 bases, with 13 bases between. The CDR3 extends over 15 amino acids. Germline loops: CDR1 SGHRS, CDR2 YFSETQ. The CDR3 bases are TGCGCCAGCAGCTTGGAACAGGGCCCTACTGAAAAACTGTTTTTT. Amino acids: CASSLEQGPTEKLFF.

This sequence joins TRBV9 and TRBJ2-1; D possibly corresponds to TRBD2 (5 bases). V was cut by 4 bases and J by 8 bases, with 16 bases left in between. From germline, CDR1 is SGDLS and CDR2 YYNGEE. This CDR3 spans 14 amino acids. This CDR3 reads CASSIGNHVYEQFF. CDR3 nucleotides: TGTGCCAGCAGCATCGGGAACCACGTCTATGAGCAGTTCTTC.

This clone was detected only a few times. The chain uses TRBV6-1 and TRBJ2-2, with D unresolved. This CDR3 has 11 amino acids. V lost 6 bases to trimming and J lost 8 bases, with 7 bases between them. Looked up from germline, CDR1 is MNHNS and CDR2 is SASEGT. The DNA for the CDR3 is TGTGCCAGCAGCCAAGAGGGGGAGCTGTTTTTT. This encodes CASSQEGELFF.

The genes are TRBV7-9 and TRBJ2-2, with D possibly matching TRBD1 (5 bases). The CDR3 length is 15 residues. Germline V lookup: CDR1 SEHNR, CDR2 FQNEAQ (reference sequence). The V end was cut by 1 base, the J end by 7 bases, with 13 bases between. DNA for the CDR3: TGTGCCAGCAGCTTAGACAGGATAAGGAGCGGGGAGCTGTTTTTT. As protein: CASSLDRIRSGELFF.

The rearrangement links TRBV11-2 to TRBJ2-1; 11 bases map to TRBD2. This CDR3 is 16 amino acids long. V shed 1 base, J shed 9 bases, and the junction held 8 bases outside the gene matches. Germline V gene sequence: CDR1 SGHAT, CDR2 FQNNGV. The CDR3 nucleotides are TGTGCCAGCAGCTTAGTAGCGGGAGGGCCTTTCGGTGAGCAGTTCTTC. It encodes CASSLVAGGPFGEQFF.

The V and J genes are TRBV27 and TRBJ1-5, with D possibly being TRBD1 (6 bases). The CDR3 spans 15 residues. With 8 bases removed from V and 7 bases from J, the gap between germline ends came to 21 bases. Per germline, CDR1 MNHEY and CDR2 SMNVEV (reference sequence). CDR3 region: CASSPLTGFQQPQHF. CDR3 DNA sequence: TGTGCCAGCTCCCCCCTAACAGGGTTTCAACAGCCCCAGCATTTT.

The rearrangement uses TRBV28 and TRBJ2-1; 11 bases line up with TRBD2. Per germline, CDR1 MDHEN and CDR2 SYDVKM. CDR3 size: 18 residues. With 6 bases clipped from V and 0 bases from J, the junction kept 10 bases outside the gene matches. This CDR3 reads CASSRTSGSRDSYNEQFF. CDR3 coding DNA: TGTGCCAGCAGCCGGACTAGCGGGTCTAGAGACTCCTACAATGAGCAGTTCTTC. Filled out from reference TRBV28 and TRBJ2-1, the complete variable domain reads DVKVTQSSRYLVKRTGEKVFLECVQDMDHENMFWYRQDPGLGLRLIYFSYDVKMKEKGDIPEGYSVSREKKERFSLILESASTNQTSMYLCASSRTSGSRDSYNEQFFGPGTRLTVL.